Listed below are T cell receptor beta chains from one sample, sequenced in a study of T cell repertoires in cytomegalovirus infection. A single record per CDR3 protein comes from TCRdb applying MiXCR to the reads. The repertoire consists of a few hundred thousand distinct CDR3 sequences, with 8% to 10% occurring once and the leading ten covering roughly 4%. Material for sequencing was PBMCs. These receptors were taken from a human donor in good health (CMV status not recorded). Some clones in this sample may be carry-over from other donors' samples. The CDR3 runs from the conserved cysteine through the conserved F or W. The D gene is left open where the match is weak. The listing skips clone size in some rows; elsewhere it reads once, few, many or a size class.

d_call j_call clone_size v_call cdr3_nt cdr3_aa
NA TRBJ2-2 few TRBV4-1 TGCGCCAGCAGCCAAGTCTTATACACCGGGGAGCTGTTTTTT CASSQVLYTGELFF
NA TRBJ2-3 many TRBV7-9 TGTGCCAGCAGCTCCCCGCGACCTAGCACAGATACGCAGTATTTT CASSSPRPSTDTQYF
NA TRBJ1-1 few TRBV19 TGTGCCAGTAGTATAGATGGTAGGGGCCGGACTGAAGCTTTCTTT CASSIDGRGRTEAFF
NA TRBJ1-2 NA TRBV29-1 TGCAGCGTTTGGCGGGGACTACAGGGCTACACCTTC CSVWRGLQGYTF
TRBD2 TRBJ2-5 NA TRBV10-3 TGTGCCACCGGGACTAGTACGTACCAAGAGACCCAGTACTTC CATGTSTYQETQYF
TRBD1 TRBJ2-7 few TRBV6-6 TGTGCCAGCAGTTACACAGGACAGGAAGCCTACGAGCAGTACTTC CASSYTGQEAYEQYF
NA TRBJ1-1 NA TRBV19 TGTGCCACCAGCGAACATACGAACACTGAAGCTTTCTTT CATSEHTNTEAFF
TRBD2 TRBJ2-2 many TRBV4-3 TGCGCCAGCAGCCAAGAACTAGCGGGAGTCAACACCGGGGAGCTGTTTTTT CASSQELAGVNTGELFF
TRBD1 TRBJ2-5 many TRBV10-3 TGTGCCATCAGCGGGGACAGGGGGCGGGAGACCCAGTACTTC CAISGDRGRETQYF
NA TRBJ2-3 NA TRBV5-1 TGCGCCAGCAGCACCCAAGGGCTCTCAGATACGCAGTATTTT CASSTQGLSDTQYF
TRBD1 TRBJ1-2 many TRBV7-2 TGTGCCAGCAGCGGAGGAGGACAGGGTCGGGTCTATGGCTACACCTTC CASSGGGQGRVYGYTF
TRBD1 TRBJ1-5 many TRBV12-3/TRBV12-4 TGTGCCAGCAGGGGGACAGCCAGCAATCAGCCCCAGCATTTT CASRGTASNQPQHF
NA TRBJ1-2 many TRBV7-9 TGTGCCAGCAGCTTAGAGGCGGGGGGCTACACCTTC CASSLEAGGYTF
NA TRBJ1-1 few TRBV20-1 TGCAGTGCTCCCATAGGCCAGCGTACTGAAGCTTTCTTT CSAPIGQRTEAFF
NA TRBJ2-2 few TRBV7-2 TGTGCCAGCAGCCAAACGACAGGACGGATCACCGGGGAGCTGTTTTTT CASSQTTGRITGELFF
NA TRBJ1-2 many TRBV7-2 TGTGCCAGCAGCCCGAGAGGGCAATTCTATGGCTACACCTTC CASSPRGQFYGYTF